A single sample gave rise to the 11 T cell receptor beta chains below, sequenced in a study of cytomegalovirus exposure and HLA in healthy donors. 13 Jbeta primers and 60 Vbeta primers were used for the PCR. Data came from immunoSEQ multiplex PCR; TCRdb stores just in-frame clones and leaves some out. The table lists some 150,000 clones, under 85% of them singletons. The sample was PBMCs. All receptors come from a woman aged 40 to 49 in good health and CMV-seropositive.

V is TRBV12-5 and J is TRBJ1-5; no clear D. The germline V gene encodes CDR1 LGHNT and CDR2 FRNRAP. The CDR3 sequence is 13 residues long. The V gene lost 0 bases and the J gene lost 5 bases, with 5 bases spanning the gap. The CDR3 sequence is CASGLVLHQPQHF. DNA of the CDR3: TGTGCTAGTGGTTTGGTACTCCATCAGCCCCAGCATTTT.

This chain uses TRBV11-1 with TRBJ2-3, with TRBD2 identical over 7 bases. Germline V gene lookup returns CDR1 SGHAT and CDR2 FQDESV (reference sequence). The ends lost 1 base at V and 4 bases at J; junction bases unmatched: 2. The CDR3 has 14 amino acids. The CDR3 nucleotides are TGTGCCAGCAGCTTAGGTGGGGGGGCAGATACGCAGTATTTT. Translating gives CASSLGGGADTQYF.

This chain uses TRBV27 with TRBJ2-1; no clear D gene. The CDR3 has 14 amino acids. V lost 6 bases to trimming and J lost 0 bases, with 9 bases between them. Germline V CDR1 and CDR2: MNHEY, SMNVEV (reference sequence). DNA of the CDR3: TGTGCCAGCAGGAAAACTAACTCCTACAATGAGCAGTTCTTC. This translates into CASRKTNSYNEQFF.

The chain employs TRBV18 and TRBJ2-7; 8 nucleotides align to TRBD1. CDR1 is KGHSH, CDR2 LQKENI, per germline. V lost 6 bases to trimming and J lost 4 bases; unmatched junction nucleotides: 8. The CDR3 has 14 residues. As DNA, the CDR3 is TGTGCCAGCTCTTCCGGACAGGGTTTGTACGAGCAGTACTTC. As protein: CASSSGQGLYEQYF.

The V and J genes are TRBV18 and TRBJ2-2; 15 nucleotides align to TRBD2. The CDR3 contains 17 residues. The J segment lost 12 bases and the V segment lost 1 base, leaving 9 bases of the junction unmatched. Germline V lookup: CDR1 KGHSH, CDR2 LQKENI. The CDR3 spells CASSPRGLAGGPVQLFF. The CDR3 nucleotides read TGTGCCAGCTCACCACGTGGACTAGCGGGGGGGCCTGTGCAGCTGTTTTTT.

The rearrangement links TRBV18 to TRBJ1-5; D call uncertain. The CDR3 loop spans 13 amino acids. Looked up from germline, CDR1 is KGHSH and CDR2 is LQKENI. Trimming removed 4 bases at V and 4 bases at J, with 8 bases between. The CDR3 nucleotides are TGTGCCAGCTCACTGACATGGAATCAGCCCCAGCATTTT. Its translation is CASSLTWNQPQHF.

This chain connects TRBV18 to TRBJ2-1, with TRBD2 identical over 9 bases. This CDR3 region has 14 residues. J gave up 7 bases and V 2 bases, and 3 bases lay outside the gene matches. Germline-derived CDR1 and CDR2 are KGHSH and LQKENI. The CDR3 nucleotides are TGTGCCAGCTCACCAGACAGCGGGGGGAATGAGCAGTTCTTC. Translated, it gives CASSPDSGGNEQFF.

V gene TRBV5-1 combines with J gene TRBJ1-5, with 10 bases matching TRBD1. The germline CDR1 and CDR2 sequences are SGHRS and YFSETQ. There are 14 residues in the CDR3. The ends lost 8 bases at V and 6 bases at J; junction bases unmatched: 8. CDR3 loop: CASSLTGGSQPQHF. Here the CDR3 DNA reads TGCGCCAGTAGCCTGACAGGGGGCTCTCAGCCCCAGCATTTT.

This chain links TRBV6-1 with TRBJ2-7; weak D call: TRBD1 (6 bases). Germline CDR1 MNHNS, CDR2 SASEGT. The CDR3 sequence is 15 residues long. V lost 1 base and J 2 bases, leaving 12 bases between the germline ends. Here the CDR3 reads CASSEVKDRPYEQYF. CDR3 DNA: TGTGCCAGCAGTGAAGTTAAGGACAGACCCTACGAGCAGTACTTC.

The gene calls are TRBV7-3 and TRBJ2-3, with 8 bases aligning to TRBD2. Germline V gives CDR1 SGHTA, CDR2 FQGTGA. The CDR3 runs to 14 residues. V lost 5 bases to trimming and J lost 5 bases; unmatched junction nucleotides: 6. The DNA of the CDR3 is TGTGCCAGCAGCGTTAGCGGGGTGGGAGATACGCAGTATTTT. This gives the protein CASSVSGVGDTQYF.

V is TRBV19 and J is TRBJ1-5, with D uncertain. Germline V gene lookup returns CDR1 LNHDA and CDR2 SQIVND (reference sequence). CDR3 length: 17 residues. The ends were cut back, 1 base at V and 4 bases at J, with 17 bases in the middle. CDR3 sequence reads: CASSIGQGQWENQPQHF. As DNA, the CDR3 is TGTGCCAGTAGTATAGGACAAGGGCAGTGGGAGAATCAGCCCCAGCATTTT. Full variable domain (outside the CDR3, taken from reference TRBV19 and TRBJ1-5): DGGITQSPKYLFRKEGQNVTLSCEQNLNHDAMYWYRQDPGQGLRLIYYSQIVNDFQKGDIAEGYSVSREKKESFPLTVTSAQKNPTAFYLCASSIGQGQWENQPQHFGDGTRLSIL.